The 4 T cell receptor beta chains presented below share a single source sample, sequenced in a study of cytomegalovirus exposure and HLA in healthy donors. The PCR had 60 Vbeta and 13 Jbeta primers. Generated by immunoSEQ multiplex PCR, the TCRdb table keeps only in-frame clones and is missing some. The data hold approximately 130,000 clones, with 70% to 85% observed a single time. Sequencing used PBMCs. The receptors were gathered from a woman aged 60 to 75 in good health and CMV-seropositive.

The genes are TRBV5-4 and TRBJ1-1; D is perhaps TRBD1 (6 bases). V lost 4 bases to trimming and J lost 3 bases, with 13 bases between them. The CDR3 length is 14 residues. Germline CDR1 and CDR2: SGHNT and YYREEE (reference sequence). CDR3 sequence reads: CASSAPGEHTEAFF. The CDR3 DNA sequence: TGTGCCAGCAGCGCCCCAGGGGAACACACTGAAGCTTTCTTT.

This chain connects TRBV7-2 to TRBJ2-7; a weak D match, TRBD2 (7 bases). The CDR3 covers 16 residues. The V end lost 0 bases, the J end lost 2 bases, and 14 bases lay between the germline ends. Germline-derived CDR1 and CDR2 are SGHTA and FQGNSA. The CDR3 bases are TGTGCCAGCAGCTTAGCCTGGGCGGGGGCTGCCTACGAGCAGTACTTC. It encodes CASSLAWAGAAYEQYF.

This rearrangement joins TRBV10-1 to TRBJ2-2, with D possibly being TRBD2 (6 bases). Germline lookup yields CDR1 WNHNN and CDR2 SYGVQD (reference sequence). The CDR3 is 13 amino acids. Trimming cost V 5 bases and J 4 bases, with 8 bases left between them. CDR3 sequence reads: CASSRTITGELFF. The CDR3 DNA sequence: TGCGCCAGCAGTCGGACTATCACCGGGGAGCTGTTTTTT.

The rearrangement joins TRBV9 to TRBJ2-5; no clear D gene. The germline gives CDR1 SGDLS, CDR2 YYNGEE. With 2 bases removed from V and 5 bases from J, the gap between germline ends came to 10 bases. This CDR3 has 13 amino acids. CDR3 coding DNA: TGTGCCAGCAGCGTCGCGACCGGGGAGACCCAGTACTTC. Its protein product is CASSVATGETQYF.